This paragraph reports one T cell receptor beta chain. Antigen unknown. TCRdb keeps only in-frame clones here, not all; method: immunoSEQ multiplex PCR. Of more than 140,000 clones in the sample, 88% were seen once. The CDR3 runs to 14 residues. J lost 5 bases, V lost 5 bases, and 6 bases had no gene match. Germline V lookup: CDR1 SQVTM, CDR2 ANQGSEA. This record comes from a study of T cell responses to AZD1222 COVID-19 vaccine. Overall study findings and caveats: Females outnumbered males among donors, who were mostly white British; clonal diversity was possibly underestimated. With dominance at 160-218 and 743-854, vaccine-associated CD4 TCRs spanned spike.

The receptor comes from an adult in good health. Sequenced here: peripheral blood, sampled on day 0 of MenACWY control vaccination. The rearrangement uses TRBV29-1 and TRBJ1-5, with 10 bases aligning to TRBD1. For the CDR3, the DNA is TGCAGCGTTTACCGGGACAGGGGTCATCAGCCCCAGCATTTT. Protein product: CSVYRDRGHQPQHF.